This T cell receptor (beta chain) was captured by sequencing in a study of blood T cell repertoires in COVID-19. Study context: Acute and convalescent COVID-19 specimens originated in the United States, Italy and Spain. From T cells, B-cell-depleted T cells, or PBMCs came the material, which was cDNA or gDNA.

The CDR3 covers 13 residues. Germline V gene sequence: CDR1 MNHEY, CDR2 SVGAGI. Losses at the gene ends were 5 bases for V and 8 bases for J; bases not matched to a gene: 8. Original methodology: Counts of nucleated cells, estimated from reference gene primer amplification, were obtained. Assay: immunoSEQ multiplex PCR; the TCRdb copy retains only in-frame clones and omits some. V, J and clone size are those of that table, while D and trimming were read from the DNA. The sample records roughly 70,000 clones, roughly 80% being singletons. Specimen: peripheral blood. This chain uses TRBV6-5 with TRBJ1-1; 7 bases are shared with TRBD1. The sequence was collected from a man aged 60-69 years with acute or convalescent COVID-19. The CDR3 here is CASSQTGSSEAFF. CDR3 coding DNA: TGTGCCAGCAGTCAGACAGGGTCGTCGGAAGCTTTCTTT.